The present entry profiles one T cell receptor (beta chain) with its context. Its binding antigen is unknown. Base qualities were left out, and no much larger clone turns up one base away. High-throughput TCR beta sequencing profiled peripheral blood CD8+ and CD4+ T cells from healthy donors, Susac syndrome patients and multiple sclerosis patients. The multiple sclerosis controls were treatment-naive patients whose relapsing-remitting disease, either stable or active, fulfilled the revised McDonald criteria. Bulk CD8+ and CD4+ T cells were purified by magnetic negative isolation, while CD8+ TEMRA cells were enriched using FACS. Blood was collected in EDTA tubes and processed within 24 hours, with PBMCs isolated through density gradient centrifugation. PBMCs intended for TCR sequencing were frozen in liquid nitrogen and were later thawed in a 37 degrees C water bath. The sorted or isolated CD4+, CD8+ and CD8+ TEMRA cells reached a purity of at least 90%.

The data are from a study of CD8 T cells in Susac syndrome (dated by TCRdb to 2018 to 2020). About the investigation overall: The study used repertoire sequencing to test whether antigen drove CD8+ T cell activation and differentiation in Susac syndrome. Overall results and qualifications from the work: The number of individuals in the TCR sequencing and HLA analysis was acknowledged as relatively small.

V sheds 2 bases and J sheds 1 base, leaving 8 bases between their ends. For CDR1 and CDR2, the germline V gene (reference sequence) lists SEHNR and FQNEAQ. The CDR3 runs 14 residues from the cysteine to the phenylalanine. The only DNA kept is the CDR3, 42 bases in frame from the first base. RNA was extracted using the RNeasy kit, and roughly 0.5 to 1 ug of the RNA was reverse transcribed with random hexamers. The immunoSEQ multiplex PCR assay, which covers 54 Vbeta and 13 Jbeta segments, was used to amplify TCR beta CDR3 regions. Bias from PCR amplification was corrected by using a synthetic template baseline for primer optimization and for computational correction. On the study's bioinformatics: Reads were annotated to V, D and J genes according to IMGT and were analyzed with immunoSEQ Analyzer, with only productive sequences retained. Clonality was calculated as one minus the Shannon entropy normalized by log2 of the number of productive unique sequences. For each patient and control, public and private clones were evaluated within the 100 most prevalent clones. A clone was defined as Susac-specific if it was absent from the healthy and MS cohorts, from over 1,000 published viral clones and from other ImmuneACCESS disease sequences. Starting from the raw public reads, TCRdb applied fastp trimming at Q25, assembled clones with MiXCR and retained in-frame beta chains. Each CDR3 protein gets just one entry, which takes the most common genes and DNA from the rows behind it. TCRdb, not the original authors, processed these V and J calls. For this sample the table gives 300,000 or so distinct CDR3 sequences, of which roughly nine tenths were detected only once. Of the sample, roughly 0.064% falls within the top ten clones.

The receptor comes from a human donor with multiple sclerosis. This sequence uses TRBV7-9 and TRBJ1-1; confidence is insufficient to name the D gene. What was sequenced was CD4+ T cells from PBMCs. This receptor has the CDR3 CASSLRHQNTEAFF. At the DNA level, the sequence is TGTGCCAGCAGCTTAAGGCACCAGAACACTGAAGCTTTCTTT.